The 27 T cell receptor beta chains below all came from one sample that was sequenced in a study of control samples from healthy donors and cancer patients. The method was immunoSEQ multiplex PCR; TCRdb's version includes in-frame clones alone and lacks a portion of them. The sample includes roughly 100,000 clones, around nine tenths of them seen just once. The sample taken for sequencing was PBMCs. Receptors were obtained from a man between 60 and 75 years old with lung cancer.

This clone has a single count. The DNA for the CDR3 is TGTGCTCTGGATCAAGAAGAAGAAAAACTGTTTTTT. It codes for CALDQEEEKLFF. This chain connects TRBV12-5 to TRBJ1-4; D not certain. The CDR3 covers 12 residues. Trimming stripped 11 bases from V and 8 bases from J, with 15 bases between. Germline V CDR1 and CDR2: LGHNT, FRNRAP.

The V gene is TRBV24-1, the J gene TRBJ1-2; 9 bases agree with TRBD1. Germline V gene sequence: CDR1 KGHDR, CDR2 SFDVKD. V dropped 2 bases and J dropped 6; count of bases not matched to a gene: 12. This CDR3 spans 17 amino acids. The CDR3 sequence: CATSDSPPGQGSDGYTF. For the CDR3, the DNA is TGTGCCACCAGTGATTCCCCTCCGGGACAGGGTTCCGATGGCTACACCTTC.

This clone was seen once. The chain couples TRBV24-1 to TRBJ2-1, with D perhaps TRBD2 (5 bases). CDR3 size: 13 residues. V was cut by 1 base and J by 10 bases, with 10 bases left in between. Germline V gene data show CDR1 as KGHDR and CDR2 as SFDVKD. CDR3 sequence (DNA): TGTGCCACCAGTGATTTAAGAGCGGAGGAGCAGTTCTTC. As protein: CATSDLRAEEQFF.

The V and J genes are TRBV12-5 and TRBJ2-2, with D perhaps being TRBD1 or TRBD2 (5 bases each). The germline V gene has CDR1 LGHNT and CDR2 FRNRAP. Trimming cost V 7 bases and J 2 bases, with 8 bases left between them. The CDR3 has 13 amino acids. The DNA for the CDR3 is TGTGCTAGTGTGGGACCCAACACCGGGGAGCTGTTTTTT. Translation: CASVGPNTGELFF. Filled out from reference TRBV12-5 and TRBJ2-2, the complete variable domain reads DARVTQTPRHKVTEMGQEVTMRCQPILGHNTVFWYRQTMMQGLELLAYFRNRAPLDDSGMPKDRFSAEMPDATLATLKIQPSEPRDSAVYFCASVGPNTGELFFGEGSRLTVL.

This rearrangement joins TRBV6-5 to TRBJ1-6, with 9 bases identical to TRBD1. The V segment lost 6 bases and the J segment 6 bases; nucleotides outside the gene matches: 3. The CDR3 consists of 14 residues. Germline V gene data show CDR1 as MNHEY and CDR2 as SVGAGI. Here the CDR3 DNA reads TGTGCCAGCAGCGGACAGGGGCCTAATTCACCCCTCCACTTT. Encoded protein: CASSGQGPNSPLHF.

V is TRBV5-1 and J is TRBJ2-7; 10 bases agree with TRBD1. CDR3 size: 18 residues. The germline gives CDR1 SGHRS, CDR2 YFSETQ. V shed 0 bases and J 0 bases; nucleotides not matched to a gene: 9. CDR3 sequence: CASSLEGQGRLSSYEQYF. CDR3 sequence (DNA): TGCGCCAGCAGCTTGGAGGGACAGGGGCGCCTTAGCTCCTACGAGCAGTACTTC. Based on the CDR3 plus reference TRBV5-1 and TRBJ2-7, the full variable domain is KAGVTQTPRYLIKTRGQQVTLSCSPISGHRSVSWYQQTPGQGLQFLFEYFSETQRNKGNFPGRFSGRQFSNSRSEMNVSTLELGDSALYLCASSLEGQGRLSSYEQYFGPGTRLTVT.

This chain connects TRBV30 to TRBJ2-3, with D perhaps matching TRBD1 (6 bases). Germline values: CDR1 GTSNPN, CDR2 SVGIG (reference sequence). The CDR3 is 14 amino acids. Trimming removed 8 bases at V and 5 bases at J, with 20 bases between. CDR3 sequence: CAGDEGQQVDTQYF. CDR3 in DNA: TGTGCCGGCGATGAAGGACAGCAGGTAGATACGCAGTATTTT.

The chain combines TRBV4-1 with TRBJ1-5; D gene ambiguous. Per germline, CDR1 MGHRA and CDR2 YSYEKL. V was clipped by 0 bases and J by 4 bases, with 1 base between them. CDR3 length: 12 amino acids. The CDR3 here is CASSQDNQPQHF. In DNA, the CDR3 is TGCGCCAGCAGCCAAGATAATCAGCCCCAGCATTTT.

The chain is built from TRBV6-5 and TRBJ1-1; a possible D gene is TRBD1 (6 bases). This CDR3 has 14 residues. Germline V gene sequence: CDR1 MNHEY, CDR2 SVGAGI. Between the trimmed V and J ends, which lost 7 bases and 1 base, there was a span of 13 bases. In nucleotides, the CDR3 is TGTGCCAGCATCGACAGGCAAAAGAACACTGAAGCTTTCTTT. This translates into CASIDRQKNTEAFF.

This clone was seen a handful of times. The chain has TRBV7-3 and TRBJ2-3; TRBD1 matches at 7 bases. The length of the CDR3 is 12 residues. Germline values: CDR1 SGHTA, CDR2 FQGTGA. The trim removed 3 bases at V and 6 bases at J, leaving 0 bases unmatched. The CDR3 DNA is TGTGCCAGCAGCTTGACAGGGGATACGCAGTATTTT. Residues: CASSLTGDTQYF.

V is TRBV7-9 and J is TRBJ1-4; D call uncertain. The length of the CDR3 is 13 residues. The germline gives CDR1 SEHNR, CDR2 FQNEAQ (reference sequence). Trimming took 6 bases from V and 10 from J, leaving 15 bases between them. CDR3 sequence: CASSPPVGGKLFF. CDR3 DNA sequence: TGTGCCAGCAGTCCCCCAGTAGGAGGAAAACTGTTTTTT.

The chain employs TRBV4-1 and TRBJ2-3; tentatively, D is TRBD2 (6 bases). In germline, CDR1 is MGHRA, CDR2 YSYEKL. This CDR3 comprises 17 residues. V lost 0 bases to trimming and J lost 2 bases, with 15 bases between them. CDR3 coding DNA: TGCGCCAGCAGCCAAGATAGAGAGACTAGTCTCACAGATACGCAGTATTTT. The encoded protein is CASSQDRETSLTDTQYF.

This clone was seen more than once but under ten times. The chain couples TRBV2 to TRBJ2-2, with TRBD1 matching 7 bases. The CDR3 is 14 residues long. V was clipped by 7 bases and J by 7 bases; unmatched bases: 9. Germline assignment: CDR1 SNHLY and CDR2 FYNNEI. Here the CDR3 reads CASKLRGPGGELFF. Here the CDR3 DNA reads TGTGCCAGCAAGTTAAGGGGGCCGGGCGGGGAGCTGTTTTTT.

The chain links TRBV5-1 to TRBJ2-5, with D unresolved. Germline V gene sequence: CDR1 SGHRS, CDR2 YFSETQ. This CDR3 spans 12 amino acids. The ends were cut back, 0 bases at V and 5 bases at J, with 5 bases in the middle. CDR3 region: CASSLDRETQYF. The CDR3 bases are TGCGCCAGCAGCTTGGATCGGGAGACCCAGTACTTC.

This clone turned up a few times. The CDR3 protein is CASSQVKGQGASGANVLTF. CDR3 bases: TGCGCCAGCAGCCAAGTAAAGGGACAGGGGGCTTCTGGGGCCAACGTCCTGACTTTC. The chain employs TRBV4-1 and TRBJ2-6; TRBD1 matches 12 bases. V shed 1 base and J 1 base; nucleotides not matched to a gene: 5. CDR1 is MGHRA, CDR2 YSYEKL, per germline. The CDR3 is 19 amino acids.

The rearrangement links TRBV5-4 to TRBJ2-1, with D possibly being TRBD1 (6 bases). The CDR3 totals 15 residues. Trimming pared 6 bases from V and 2 bases from J, leaving 15 bases between. Germline V gives CDR1 SGHNT, CDR2 YYREEE (reference sequence). CDR3 protein: CASTTPGDTYNEQFF. In DNA form, the CDR3 reads TGTGCCAGCACCACGCCTGGGGACACCTACAATGAGCAGTTCTTC. The full variable domain, in which reference TRBV5-4 and TRBJ2-1 provide the parts outside the CDR3, is ETGVTQSPTHLIKTRGQQVTLRCSSQSGHNTVSWYQQALGQGPQFIFQYYREEENGRGNFPPRFSGLQFPNYSSELNVNALELDDSALYLCASTTPGDTYNEQFFGPGTRLTVL.

The rearrangement links TRBV7-9 to TRBJ1-2; D not resolved. In germline, CDR1 is SEHNR, CDR2 FQNEAQ (reference sequence). V was clipped by 1 base and J by 3 bases, with 6 bases between them. CDR3 size: 13 residues. The CDR3 DNA sequence: TGTGCCAGCAGCTTAGAACCGGACTATGGCTACACCTTC. Translated: CASSLEPDYGYTF. Full variable domain (missing parts from reference TRBV7-9 and TRBJ1-2): DTGVSQNPRHKITKRGQNVTFRCDPISEHNRLYWYRQTLGQGPEFLTYFQNEAQLEKSRLLSDRFSAERPKGSFSTLEIQRTEQGDSAMYLCASSLEPDYGYTFGSGTRLTVV.

This rearrangement joins TRBV12-5 to TRBJ1-1; the D gene is possibly TRBD1 (6 bases). The CDR3 is 14 residues long. Trimming left V 3 bases short and J 0 bases short, with 8 bases between. The V gene's germline CDR1 is LGHNT and CDR2 FRNRAP. Here the CDR3 reads CASGLGQMNTEAFF. The DNA of the CDR3 is TGTGCTAGTGGTTTAGGACAGATGAACACTGAAGCTTTCTTT.

This rearrangement joins TRBV28 to TRBJ2-5; D tentatively fits TRBD1 or TRBD2 (6 bases each). V lost 2 bases, J lost 1 base, and 11 bases lay in between. There are 15 residues in the CDR3. Per germline, CDR1 MDHEN and CDR2 SYDVKM. The chain's CDR3 is CASSLGGLTQETQYF. CDR3 DNA sequence: TGTGCCAGCAGTTTAGGGGGGCTTACCCAAGAGACCCAGTACTTC.

This sequence joins TRBV7-9 and TRBJ1-2, with no clear D. CDR3 length equals 13 residues. CDR1 and CDR2 from the germline V gene are SEHNR and FQNEAQ (reference sequence). Trimming removed 0 bases from V and 7 bases from J, with 9 bases in between. CDR3: CASSLAGRVGYTF. The CDR3 DNA reads TGTGCCAGCAGCTTAGCAGGAAGGGTTGGCTACACCTTC.

This clone was recorded once. V gene TRBV15 combines with J gene TRBJ1-1; D might be TRBD1 (6 bases). Germline CDR1 and CDR2: LNHNV and YYDKDF (reference sequence). The CDR3 loop spans 16 amino acids. V was cut by 0 bases and J by 5 bases, with 16 bases left in between. CDR3 sequence (DNA): TGTGCCACCAGCAGAGATGGGGTAGGGGGGCGAACTGAAGCTTTCTTT. Translated: CATSRDGVGGRTEAFF.

The V call is TRBV7-2, the J call TRBJ1-5; D is ambiguous. This CDR3 comprises 16 residues. Germline V CDR1 and CDR2: SGHTA, FQGNSA. The germline V and J ends were trimmed by 3 bases and 0 bases, with 12 bases remaining between them. The CDR3: CASSLRPVDSNQPQHF. As DNA, the CDR3 is TGTGCCAGCAGCTTGAGGCCGGTGGATAGCAATCAGCCCCAGCATTTT.

J is TRBJ2-7 and V is TRBV7-2; no reliable D call. This CDR3 region has 11 residues. The germline V and J ends were trimmed by 7 bases and 3 bases, with 7 bases remaining between them. Germline loops: CDR1 SGHTA, CDR2 FQGNSA. CDR3 region: CASTSRYEQYF. The CDR3 DNA is TGTGCCAGCACCTCCCGCTACGAGCAGTACTTC.

CDR3 loop: CASSPARQTYQETQYF. CDR3 in DNA: TGTGCCAGCAGCCCAGCGCGACAGACGTACCAAGAGACCCAGTACTTC. V and J are TRBV3-1 (or the pseudogene TRBV3-2) and TRBJ2-5, with D tentatively TRBD1 (5 bases). CDR1 and CDR2 (germline): LGHDT, YNNKEL (reference sequence). This CDR3 contains 16 residues. V was shortened by 4 bases and J by 0 bases, with 15 bases between the two germline ends.

This chain joins TRBV5-1 and TRBJ1-2, with D tentatively TRBD1 (6 bases). From germline, CDR1 is SGHRS and CDR2 YFSETQ. With 7 bases removed from V and 2 bases from J, the gap between germline ends came to 18 bases. The CDR3 totals 15 residues. CDR3 amino acids: CASQLEGGFNYGYTF. Written as DNA, the CDR3 is TGCGCCAGCCAACTTGAGGGGGGATTCAACTATGGCTACACCTTC.

The chain joins TRBV12-5 to TRBJ2-7, with a possible D match to TRBD1 (5 bases). Germline V gives CDR1 LGHNT, CDR2 FRNRAP. CDR3 length equals 13 residues. The V end lost 3 bases, the J end lost 7 bases, and 13 bases lay between the germline ends. The CDR3 reads CASGLQVTGEQYF. CDR3 nucleotide sequence: TGTGCTAGTGGTTTACAGGTCACTGGAGAGCAGTACTTC.

J is TRBJ1-2 and V is TRBV5-4, with 7 bases identical to TRBD1. With 4 bases clipped from V and 2 bases from J, the junction kept 2 bases outside the gene matches. This CDR3 has 13 residues. Germline values: CDR1 SGHNT, CDR2 YYREEE (reference sequence). CDR3 nucleotide sequence: TGTGCCAGCAGCGGGACAGAGAACTATGGCTACACCTTC. This encodes CASSGTENYGYTF.